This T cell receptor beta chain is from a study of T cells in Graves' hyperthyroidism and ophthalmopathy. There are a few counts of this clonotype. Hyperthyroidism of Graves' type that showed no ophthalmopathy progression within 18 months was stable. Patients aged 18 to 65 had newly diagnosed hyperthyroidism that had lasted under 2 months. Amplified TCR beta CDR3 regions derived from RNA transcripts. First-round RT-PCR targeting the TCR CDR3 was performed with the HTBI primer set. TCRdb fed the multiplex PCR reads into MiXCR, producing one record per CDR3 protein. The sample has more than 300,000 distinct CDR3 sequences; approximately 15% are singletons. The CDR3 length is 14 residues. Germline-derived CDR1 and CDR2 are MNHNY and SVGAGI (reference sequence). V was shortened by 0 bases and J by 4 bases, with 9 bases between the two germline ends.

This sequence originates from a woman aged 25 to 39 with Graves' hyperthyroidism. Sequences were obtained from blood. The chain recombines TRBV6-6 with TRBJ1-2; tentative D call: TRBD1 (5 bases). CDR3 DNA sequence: TGTGCCAGCAGTTACTCGGGGGGAATCTATGGCTACACCTTC. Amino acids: CASSYSGGIYGYTF.